This is a list of T cell receptor beta chains from one sample in a study of blood T cell repertoires in COVID-19. The method was immunoSEQ multiplex PCR; TCRdb's version includes in-frame clones alone and lacks a portion of them. The sample has about 400,000 clones, around 89% seen once. Sequenced input: peripheral blood. The source is a woman in her 30s with acute or convalescent COVID-19. Both conserved end residues are part of each CDR3. Fields, in order: clone size, V gene, J gene, D gene, CDR3 protein, CDR3 DNA. A D gene is named only where the DNA matches it firmly. Only some rows state a clone size, as once, few, many or a class for expanded clones.

abundance: NA; v_gene: TRBV6-1; j_gene: TRBJ2-3; d_gene: TRBD2; CDR3aa: CASNVAGGPTSSTDTQYF; CDR3nt: TGTGCCAGCAATGTAGCGGGGGGTCCAACTTCTAGCACAGATACGCAGTATTTT
abundance: NA; v_gene: TRBV27; j_gene: TRBJ1-2; d_gene: TRBD1; CDR3aa: CASSFRDRAGNYGYTF; CDR3nt: TGTGCCAGCAGTTTTCGGGACAGGGCGGGTAACTATGGCTACACCTTC
abundance: NA; v_gene: TRBV3-1/TRBV3-2; j_gene: TRBJ2-3; d_gene: TRBD2; CDR3aa: CASLQRGGTDTQYF; CDR3nt: TGTGCCAGCCTCCAGCGGGGGGGCACAGATACGCAGTATTTT
abundance: NA; v_gene: TRBV14; j_gene: TRBJ2-3; d_gene: TRBD2; CDR3aa: CASSPQRGSLTDTQYF; CDR3nt: TGTGCCAGCAGCCCCCAGCGGGGGAGTCTCACAGATACGCAGTATTTT
abundance: NA; v_gene: TRBV30; j_gene: TRBJ1-5; d_gene: NA; CDR3aa: CAWNVEDQPQHF; CDR3nt: TGTGCCTGGAACGTGGAGGATCAGCCCCAGCATTTT
abundance: NA; v_gene: TRBV18; j_gene: TRBJ2-1; d_gene: TRBD2; CDR3aa: CASSVSRGGARNEQFF; CDR3nt: TGTGCCAGCTCGGTCTCGAGGGGAGGGGCGCGAAATGAGCAGTTCTTC
abundance: NA; v_gene: TRBV3-1/TRBV3-2; j_gene: TRBJ2-5; d_gene: TRBD2; CDR3aa: CASSQAAGATRYF; CDR3nt: TGTGCCAGCAGCCAAGCAGCGGGGGCCACTCGGTACTTC
abundance: NA; v_gene: TRBV9; j_gene: TRBJ2-1; d_gene: NA; CDR3aa: CASSVGGSLYNEQFF; CDR3nt: TGTGCCAGCAGCGTAGGGGGCTCCTTATACAATGAGCAGTTCTTC
abundance: NA; v_gene: TRBV18; j_gene: TRBJ2-7; d_gene: TRBD2; CDR3aa: CASSPTSGGADEQYF; CDR3nt: TGTGCCAGCTCACCAACGAGCGGGGGGGCCGACGAGCAGTACTTC
abundance: NA; v_gene: TRBV18; j_gene: TRBJ2-7; d_gene: TRBD1; CDR3aa: CASSPRDSSYEQYF; CDR3nt: TGTGCCAGCTCACCACGGGACAGCTCCTACGAGCAGTACTTC
abundance: few; v_gene: TRBV4-1; j_gene: TRBJ1-1; d_gene: NA; CDR3aa: CASSQGRGSEAFF; CDR3nt: TGCGCCAGCAGCCAAGGCAGGGGTTCTGAAGCTTTCTTT
abundance: NA; v_gene: TRBV6-5; j_gene: TRBJ1-5; d_gene: TRBD1; CDR3aa: CASRSQGGGNQPQHF; CDR3nt: TGTGCCAGCAGGTCCCAGGGGGGCGGCAATCAGCCCCAGCATTTT
abundance: NA; v_gene: TRBV6-5; j_gene: TRBJ2-1; d_gene: NA; CDR3aa: CASSYSAGLNEQFF; CDR3nt: TGTGCCAGCAGTTACTCTGCAGGGCTCAATGAGCAGTTCTTC
abundance: once; v_gene: TRBV4-1; j_gene: TRBJ1-2; d_gene: TRBD1; CDR3aa: CASSQPPGQRNYGYTF; CDR3nt: TGCGCCAGCAGCCAGCCCCCGGGACAGAGGAACTATGGCTACACCTTC